The 8 T cell receptor beta chains presented below share a single source sample, sequenced in a study of cytomegalovirus exposure and HLA in healthy donors. Amplification used 60 Vbeta primers and 13 Jbeta primers. TCRdb keeps only in-frame clones here, not all; method: immunoSEQ multiplex PCR. Among around 140,000 clones listed, 77% were seen once. The material sequenced was PBMCs. These receptors all stem from a woman in her forties in good health and CMV-seronegative.

V is TRBV10-3 and J is TRBJ2-7, with TRBD2 as a possible D gene (5 bases). This CDR3 has 11 residues. V was pared by 3 bases and J by 10 bases, with 10 bases between. The germline V gene encodes CDR1 ENHRY and CDR2 SYGVKD. CDR3 loop: CAISEGLSQYF. The CDR3 coding sequence is TGTGCCATCAGTGAAGGACTGTCCCAGTACTTC.

This clone was observed once. The chain joins TRBV5-1 to TRBJ2-5; no clear D gene. The germline V and J ends were trimmed by 4 bases and 2 bases, with 12 bases remaining between them. CDR3 size: 14 residues. The germline V gene has CDR1 SGHRS and CDR2 YFSETQ. CDR3 DNA: TGCGCCAGCAGCCTCTACAGAGATCAAGAGACCCAGTACTTC. Amino acids: CASSLYRDQETQYF.

The chain carries TRBV5-6 and TRBJ2-2, with 12 nucleotides matching TRBD2. Germline V gene data show CDR1 as SGHDT and CDR2 as YYEEEE. J was trimmed by 5 bases and V by 4 bases; bases with no gene match: 6. The CDR3 is 16 amino acids. CDR3: CASSLLAGGNTGELFF. As DNA, the CDR3 is TGTGCCAGCAGCCTACTAGCGGGGGGTAATACCGGGGAGCTGTTTTTT.

The gene calls are TRBV4-3 and TRBJ2-7, with D maybe TRBD1 (6 bases). This CDR3 is built from 13 residues. The ends were cut back, 4 bases at V and 2 bases at J, with 9 bases in the middle. The germline V gene encodes CDR1 LGHNA and CDR2 YSLEER. The CDR3 DNA follows: TGCGCCAGCAGCCGGACAGAGGCCTACGAGCAGTACTTC. As protein: CASSRTEAYEQYF.

This clone was seen a handful of times. The chain combines TRBV11-2 with TRBJ2-5; D ambiguous. CDR1 SGHAT and CDR2 FQNNGV come from the germline V gene. The CDR3 extends over 13 amino acids. Trimming stripped 5 bases from V and 5 bases from J, with 12 bases between. In nucleotides, the CDR3 is TGTGCCAGCAGCACGGGTCTTGGGGAGACCCAGTACTTC. It translates to CASSTGLGETQYF.

V and J are TRBV18 and TRBJ1-3; D gene unclear. The length of the CDR3 is 14 residues. Trimming stripped 3 bases from V and 4 bases from J, with 10 bases between. CDR1 KGHSH and CDR2 LQKENI come from the germline V gene. For the CDR3, the DNA is TGTGCCAGCTCACCTGTGACACTGGGAAACACCATATATTTT. Protein sequence: CASSPVTLGNTIYF. The complete variable domain, with remaining parts taken from reference TRBV18 and TRBJ1-3, reads NAGVMQNPRHLVRRRGQEARLRCSPMKGHSHVYWYRQLPEEGLKFMVYLQKENIIDESGMPKERFSAEFPKEGPSILRIQQVVRGDSAAYFCASSPVTLGNTIYFGEGSWLTVV.

A few counts support this clone. CDR3 DNA sequence: TGTGCCAGCAGGGTGGACATACTGTACCAAGAGACCCAGTACTTC. Amino acid sequence: CASRVDILYQETQYF. The gene calls are TRBV6-1 and TRBJ2-5, with D tentatively TRBD1 (5 bases). Germline CDR1 reads MNHNS; CDR2 reads SASEGT. Trimming pared 6 bases from V and 0 bases from J, leaving 14 bases between. The length of the CDR3 is 15 residues.

The genes are TRBV11-2 and TRBJ1-1, with 9 bases matching TRBD1. V was pared by 5 bases and J by 4 bases, with 5 bases of the junction left unmatched. Germline loops: CDR1 SGHAT, CDR2 FQNNGV. CDR3 length: 14 residues. The CDR3: CASSPGQGSTEAFF. CDR3 DNA: TGTGCCAGCAGCCCCGGACAGGGGTCCACTGAAGCTTTCTTT. Supplemented by reference TRBV11-2 and TRBJ1-1, the full variable domain reads EAGVAQSPRYKIIEKRQSVAFWCNPISGHATLYWYQQILGQGPKLLIQFQNNGVVDDSQLPKDRFSAERLKGVDSTLKIQPAKLEDSAVYLCASSPGQGSTEAFFGQGTRLTVV.